The 26 T cell receptor beta chains in this list originate from one sample, sequenced in a study of T cell repertoires in cytomegalovirus infection. In TCRdb, the reads were re-called with MiXCR into one record per CDR3 protein. The data hold 350,000 to 500,000 distinct CDR3 sequences, with approximately 30% observed a single time. Input material: PBMCs. These receptors were taken from a human donor in good health (CMV status not recorded). Some clones in this sample may be carry-over from other donors' samples.

In its sample, this clonotype was seen a few times. This chain links TRBV5-6 with TRBJ2-7; TRBD1 might be the D (5 bases). Trimming removed 1 base from V and 3 bases from J, with 11 bases in between. The germline gives CDR1 SGHDT, CDR2 YYEEEE. This CDR3 is built from 14 residues. CDR3: CASSLIGVNYEQYF. DNA of the CDR3: TGTGCCAGCAGCTTGATAGGGGTTAACTACGAGCAGTACTTC.

The gene calls are TRBV6-2 or TRBV6-3 and TRBJ1-1; 7 bases map to TRBD1. V shed 5 bases, J shed 4 bases, and the junction held 4 bases outside the gene matches. The germline CDR1 and CDR2 sequences are MNHEY and SVGEGT. CDR3 length: 13 amino acids. The DNA for the CDR3 is TGTGCCAGCAGTGACAGGGATGTCACTGAAGCTTTCTTT. Amino acid sequence: CASSDRDVTEAFF.

This clonotype was seen a few times. This CDR3 reads CASTPWDRGNWNQPQHF. In DNA, the CDR3 is TGTGCCAGCACCCCATGGGACAGGGGGAATTGGAATCAGCCCCAGCATTTT. J is TRBJ1-5 and V is TRBV6-2 or TRBV6-3, with 11 bases matching TRBD1. This CDR3 is 17 amino acids long. V dropped 7 bases and J dropped 4; count of bases not matched to a gene: 12. Per the germline V gene, CDR1 is MNHEY and CDR2 is SVGEGT.

This clonotype appeared a few times. The chain carries TRBV6-6 and TRBJ1-4; D might be TRBD1 (5 bases). The germline gives CDR1 MNHNY, CDR2 SVGAGI (reference sequence). The V end was cut by 5 bases, the J end by 0 bases, with 13 bases between. The CDR3 covers 16 residues. As DNA, the CDR3 is TGTGCCAGCAGTAAGTTCGACAGCTCAACTAATGAAAAACTGTTTTTT. Amino acid sequence: CASSKFDSSTNEKLFF.

This clonotype was counted a few times. The chain joins TRBV24-1 to TRBJ2-5; 8 bases are a match to TRBD1. CDR3 length: 16 residues. The junction had 6 bases not matched to a gene; V was cut back by 3 bases and J by 1 base. CDR1 and CDR2 (germline): KGHDR, SFDVKD. This CDR3 reads CATSDLRTGSQETQYF. CDR3 nucleotides: TGTGCCACCAGTGATCTGCGGACAGGGAGCCAAGAGACCCAGTACTTC.

This clonotype was recorded at least ten times. The chain couples TRBV7-2 to TRBJ1-1, with a weak D call TRBD1 (5 bases). Trimming shortened V by 1 base and J by 5 bases, and 14 bases separated the two germline ends. The CDR3 loop spans 15 amino acids. Germline lookup yields CDR1 SGHTA and CDR2 FQGNSA. The CDR3 bases are TGTGCCAGCAGCTTAGAGGTGGCGGGGCCAACTGAAGCTTTCTTT. Its protein is CASSLEVAGPTEAFF.

This rearrangement joins TRBV27 to TRBJ2-7; maybe TRBD1 (6 bases). Trimming stripped 5 bases from V and 7 bases from J, with 15 bases between. This CDR3 comprises 13 residues. CDR1 MNHEY and CDR2 SMNVEV come from the germline V gene (reference sequence). DNA of the CDR3: TGTGCCAGCAGTCCTCCAGGGGCGAGGGAGCAGTACTTC. As protein: CASSPPGAREQYF.

About this clonotype: A much larger clone differs from this one at a single base, so this may be a read error. The conserved closing phenylalanine or tryptophan is absent in this CDR3, likely reflecting a read error. The V gene is TRBV7-6, the J gene TRBJ2-7, with a weak D call TRBD1 (5 bases). The CDR3 length is 13 residues. The germline V gene has CDR1 SGHVS and CDR2 FNYEAQ. V lost 5 bases to trimming and J lost 3 bases, with 11 bases between them. The CDR3 protein is CASSRGTGYEQYL. The DNA for the CDR3 is TGTGCCAGCAGCCGAGGAACAGGCTACGAGCAGTACCTC.

The CDR3 region has the DNA TGTGCCAGCAGTTATCCGGACGGGAACACTGAAGCTTTCTTT. Its protein product is CASSYPDGNTEAFF. This chain links TRBV12-3 or TRBV12-4 with TRBJ1-1, with no clear D. V lost 4 bases and J 1 base, leaving 10 bases between the germline ends. The CDR3 is 14 residues long.

The sample holds a few counts of this clonotype. The rearrangement uses TRBV4-1 and TRBJ2-2; 9 bases are shared with TRBD2. The V segment lost 0 bases and the J segment 1 base; nucleotides outside the gene matches: 0. Germline CDR1 MGHRA, CDR2 YSYEKL. The CDR3 runs 16 residues. CDR3: CASSQEAGGNTGELFF. In DNA form, the CDR3 reads TGCGCCAGCAGCCAAGAAGCGGGGGGGAACACCGGGGAGCTGTTTTTT.

This clonotype was seen repeatedly, ten times or more. This sequence joins TRBV28 and TRBJ2-1; 8 bases align to TRBD1. Losses at the gene ends were 5 bases for V and 7 bases for J; bases not matched to a gene: 10. The CDR3 loop spans 15 amino acids. The germline CDR1 and CDR2 sequences are MDHEN and SYDVKM. CDR3 loop: CASSPRTGFFNEQFF. The CDR3 nucleotides read TGTGCCAGCAGTCCTCGGACAGGGTTCTTTAATGAGCAGTTCTTC.

The J gene is TRBJ2-5, the V gene TRBV7-7, with 10 bases matching TRBD1. In germline, CDR1 is SSHAT, CDR2 FNYEAQ (reference sequence). This CDR3 is built from 16 residues. The V segment lost 9 bases and the J segment 5 bases; nucleotides outside the gene matches: 15. As DNA, the CDR3 is TGTGCCAGTAGACCTATGACAGGGGGCGCACTGGAGACCCAGTACTTC. Protein: CASRPMTGGALETQYF.

This clonotype was observed many times. The chain carries TRBV7-2 and TRBJ2-7, with TRBD2 identical over 11 bases. V was clipped by 4 bases and J by 4 bases; unmatched bases: 3. The CDR3 sequence is 14 residues long. Germline V gene sequence: CDR1 SGHTA, CDR2 FQGNSA. CDR3 DNA: TGTGCCAGCAGCTCGCTAGCGGGGGGTTACGAGCAGTACTTC. It yields the protein CASSSLAGGYEQYF.

There are a few counts of this clonotype. The CDR3 region has the DNA TGTGCCAGCAGCGTAGACGGGGGTTCCTACAATGAGCAGTTCTTC. The encoded protein is CASSVDGGSYNEQFF. The chain links TRBV9 to TRBJ2-1; possibly TRBD2 for D (6 bases). V dropped 0 bases and J dropped 1 base, with 8 bases sitting between them. This CDR3 region has 15 residues. Looked up from germline, CDR1 is SGDLS and CDR2 is YYNGEE.

The chain is built from TRBV20-1 and TRBJ2-3, with 7 bases that match TRBD2. V was pared by 3 bases and J by 1 base, with 7 bases of the junction left unmatched. The CDR3 extends over 15 amino acids. Germline CDR1 reads DFQATT; CDR2 reads SNEGSKA (reference sequence). The CDR3 spells CSASDRLAGTDTQYF. The CDR3 bases are TGCAGTGCTAGTGATCGTCTAGCGGGCACAGATACGCAGTATTTT.

The chain carries TRBV20-1 and TRBJ1-1; D is ambiguous. Germline V gene sequence: CDR1 DFQATT, CDR2 SNEGSKA (reference sequence). Trimming took 2 bases from V and 3 from J, leaving 13 bases between them. This CDR3 is 14 amino acids long. The CDR3 region is CSARHGLVDTEAFF. DNA of the CDR3: TGCAGTGCTAGACATGGGTTGGTAGACACTGAAGCTTTCTTT.

The chain employs TRBV7-2 and TRBJ2-1; D unclear. The V gene lost 2 bases and the J gene lost 5 bases, with 16 bases spanning the gap. The CDR3 consists of 16 residues. Germline V lookup: CDR1 SGHTA, CDR2 FQGNSA. DNA for the CDR3: TGTGCCAGCAGCTTAATTCGAGTGTCCTCAAACAATGAGCAGTTCTTC. Translating gives CASSLIRVSSNNEQFF. The full variable domain, its missing parts supplied by reference TRBV7-2 and TRBJ2-1, is GAGVSQSPSNKVTEKGKDVELRCDPISGHTALYWYRQSLGQGLEFLIYFQGNSAPDKSGLPSDRFSAERTGGSVSTLTIQRTQQEDSAVYLCASSLIRVSSNNEQFFGPGTRLTVL.

Details on this clonotype: This may be a read error, as it is one base from a much larger clone. This sequence joins TRBV7-2 and TRBJ2-4; no firm D call. This CDR3 contains 16 residues. Germline V gene data show CDR1 as SGHTA and CDR2 as FQGNSA. The CDR3 DNA reads as TGTGCCAGCAGATTAGTCCCCGGGCTAGCCAAAAACATTCAGTACTTC. Translated, it gives CASRLVPGLAKNIQYF.

The gene calls are TRBV4-2 and TRBJ1-2; D is undetermined. The CDR3 sequence is 15 residues long. Trimming took 2 bases from V and 4 from J, leaving 14 bases between them. CDR1 LGHNA and CDR2 YNFKEQ come from the germline V gene. The CDR3 here is CASSQSNLIGYGYTF. DNA of the CDR3: TGTGCCAGCAGCCAATCCAACCTAATAGGCTATGGCTACACCTTC.

Notes on this clonotype: Mismatch with germline at one junction end may stem from a read error. The rearrangement joins TRBV7-2 to TRBJ2-3; possibly TRBD1 for D (5 bases). Germline V gives CDR1 SGHTA, CDR2 FQGNSA. The CDR3 is 14 amino acids. The CDR3 loop is CASSLIMGQHTKSF. In DNA form, the CDR3 reads TGTGCCAGCAGCTTAATCATGGGGCAGCATACGAAGTCTTTT. The variable domain in full, completed from reference TRBV7-2 and TRBJ2-3, reads GAGVSQSPSNKVTEKGKDVELRCDPISGHTALYWYRQSLGQGLEFLIYFQGNSAPDKSGLPSDRFSAERTGGSVSTLTIQRTQQEDSAVYLCASSLIMGQHTKSFGPGTRLTVL.

The chain has TRBV13 and TRBJ2-2, with a tentative D call TRBD2 (7 bases). The CDR3 runs to 18 residues. Trimming stripped 10 bases from V and 2 bases from J, with 26 bases between. Germline-derived CDR1 and CDR2 are PRHDT and FYEKMQ (reference sequence). CDR3 residues: CATTRRGGGYLNTGELFF. In nucleotides, the CDR3 is TGTGCCACCACCCGGCGGGGCGGGGGCTACCTTAACACCGGGGAGCTGTTTTTT.

Remarks on this clonotype: A much more abundant neighbour one base away suggests this may be a read error. This chain joins TRBV7-2 and TRBJ2-1, with TRBD1 matching 8 bases. In germline, CDR1 is SGHTA, CDR2 FQGNSA. The CDR3 totals 16 residues. V trimming: 3 bases; J trimming: 9 bases; junction bases outside the gene matches: 13. The CDR3 DNA follows: TGTGCCAGCAGCTTCCGCCCGGGACAGGTGATTAGTGAGCAGTTCTTC. Protein product: CASSFRPGQVISEQFF.

This clonotype was picked up a small number of times. The genes are TRBV6-5 and TRBJ1-5; D uncertain. V was shortened by 6 bases and J by 1 base, with 7 bases between the two germline ends. CDR1 MNHEY and CDR2 SVGAGI come from the germline V gene. This CDR3 comprises 13 residues. This chain's CDR3 is CASRRESNQPQHF. The CDR3 coding sequence is TGTGCCAGCAGGAGGGAAAGCAATCAGCCCCAGCATTTT.

This chain joins TRBV12-3 or TRBV12-4 and TRBJ2-3; D remains ambiguous. The ends were cut back, 4 bases at V and 5 bases at J, with 4 bases in the middle. The CDR3 runs to 11 residues. Here the CDR3 reads CASSSIDTQYF. The CDR3 coding sequence is TGTGCCAGCAGTTCGATAGATACGCAGTATTTT.

This clonotype was seen only a few times. This rearrangement joins TRBV12-3 or TRBV12-4 to TRBJ1-1; no clear D. Trimming stripped 4 bases from V and 4 bases from J, with 13 bases between. The CDR3 runs 14 residues. CDR3 DNA: TGTGCCAGCAGTTCTCAGACACTAGGCACTGAAGCTTTCTTT. Its protein is CASSSQTLGTEAFF.

In this sample, this clonotype turned up a few times. The V gene is TRBV20-1, the J gene TRBJ2-3; a possible D gene is TRBD1 (6 bases). V lost 0 bases and J 0 bases, leaving 7 bases between the germline ends. Germline CDR1 DFQATT, CDR2 SNEGSKA (reference sequence). The CDR3 runs 14 residues. The CDR3 sequence is CSAREQGSTDTQYF. CDR3 coding DNA: TGCAGTGCTAGAGAACAGGGAAGCACAGATACGCAGTATTTT.